Listed below are T cell receptor beta chains from one sample, sequenced in a study of circulating and synovial CD4+ cells in juvenile arthritis. Some clones are missing from TCRdb's copy, which holds only in-frame ones; the method was immunoSEQ multiplex PCR. The sample has around 35,000 clones; around 95% are singletons. Source material: CD4+ T cells from blood. These receptors came from a human donor with juvenile idiopathic arthritis. The CDR3 runs from the conserved cysteine through the conserved F or W. The D gene is left open where the match is weak. Where a row states a size, it is once, few, many or the class of an expanded clone; other rows omit it.

J: TRBJ1-1
V: TRBV7-2
D: .
size: .
DNA: TGTGCCAGCAGCTTTCAGGTTAACACTGAAGCTTTCTTT
CDR3: CASSFQVNTEAFF

J: TRBJ2-4
V: TRBV7-2
D: .
size: .
DNA: TGTGCCAGCAGCCTTAGACTAGATTTCCCCAAAAACATTCAGTACTTC
CDR3: CASSLRLDFPKNIQYF

J: TRBJ1-2
V: TRBV28
D: TRBD1
size: .
DNA: TGTGCCAGCCGACGGACAGGGCCCTCCTATGGCTACACCTTC
CDR3: CASRRTGPSYGYTF

J: TRBJ1-4
V: TRBV7-9
D: .
size: .
DNA: TGTGCCAGCAGCTTAGGGGCAGGAGGACGTGAAAAACTGTTTTTT
CDR3: CASSLGAGGREKLFF

J: TRBJ2-7
V: TRBV25-1
D: .
size: .
DNA: TGTGCCAGCAGTGAATATGGCCCCGGGGAGCAGTACTTC
CDR3: CASSEYGPGEQYF

J: TRBJ2-7
V: TRBV7-7
D: TRBD1
size: .
DNA: TGTGCCAGCAGCCCGGGACAGGGCTACGAGCAGTACTTC
CDR3: CASSPGQGYEQYF

J: TRBJ2-1
V: TRBV7-9
D: TRBD1
size: .
DNA: TGTGCCAGCAGCTCAAAAACCCGGGACAGGGGGCAGTTCTTC
CDR3: CASSSKTRDRGQFF

J: TRBJ1-1
V: TRBV7-9
D: .
size: .
DNA: TGTGCCAGCAGCCCAACCCGGGGGGTTCACACTGAAGCTTTCTTT
CDR3: CASSPTRGVHTEAFF

J: TRBJ1-2
V: TRBV5-6
D: .
size: .
DNA: TGTGCCAGCAGCCAAATAAGGGGCCGGAACTATGGCTACACCTTC
CDR3: CASSQIRGRNYGYTF

J: TRBJ1-3
V: TRBV2
D: TRBD1
size: .
DNA: TGTGCCAGCAGTGGGGACAGTCGGGTAGGAAACACCATATATTTT
CDR3: CASSGDSRVGNTIYF

J: TRBJ2-5
V: TRBV29-1
D: TRBD2
size: .
DNA: TGCAGCGTTGAGGCTAGCGGGGGAAAGGGAGAGACCCAGTACTTC
CDR3: CSVEASGGKGETQYF

J: TRBJ1-5
V: TRBV28
D: TRBD1
size: .
DNA: TGTGCCAGCAGCCTAACAGGGGCCGGGGGGGGGCCCCAGCATTTT
CDR3: CASSLTGAGGGPQHF

J: TRBJ2-7
V: TRBV5-4
D: .
size: .
DNA: TGTGCCAGCAGCTCCGCCCGGGGCTCCTACGAGCAGTACTTC
CDR3: CASSSARGSYEQYF

J: TRBJ2-5
V: TRBV30
D: TRBD2
size: .
DNA: TGTGCCTGGAGCCTCCCGGGACTAACCACAGAAGAGACCCAGTACTTC
CDR3: CAWSLPGLTTEETQYF

J: TRBJ1-1
V: TRBV18
D: .
size: .
DNA: TGTGCCAGCTCACCGGAAGGGGGAACTGAAGCTTTCTTT
CDR3: CASSPEGGTEAFF

J: TRBJ1-1
V: TRBV19
D: .
size: .
DNA: TGTGCCACCACACCTGGGCCTGGGACTGAAGCTTTCTTT
CDR3: CATTPGPGTEAFF

J: TRBJ2-7
V: TRBV23-1
D: .
size: .
DNA: TGCGCCAGCAGTCTTCGGACTCGGGACACCACCCTTGGGGAGCAGTACTTC
CDR3: CASSLRTRDTTLGEQYF

J: TRBJ1-5
V: TRBV5-1
D: TRBD1
size: .
DNA: TGCGCCAGCAGCTTGGGGGGACAGGGGACTGGGGATCAGCCCCAGCATTTT
CDR3: CASSLGGQGTGDQPQHF

J: TRBJ1-2
V: TRBV2
D: .
size: .
DNA: TGTGCCAGCAGTGAAGCGCTCAGACAGGATGGCTACACCTTC
CDR3: CASSEALRQDGYTF

J: TRBJ2-6
V: TRBV9
D: TRBD2
size: .
DNA: TGTGCCAGCAGCGTAGGGCTAGCGGGGGGTTATTCTGGGGCCAACGTCCTGACTTTC
CDR3: CASSVGLAGGYSGANVLTF

J: TRBJ2-3
V: TRBV30
D: .
size: .
DNA: TGTGCCTGGAGTCGTGGGGGGTTGGGCACAGATACGCAGTATTTT
CDR3: CAWSRGGLGTDTQYF

J: TRBJ1-6
V: TRBV10-3
D: TRBD1
size: .
DNA: TGTGCCACCGCGGACAGGATTGCTTCACCCCTCCACTTT
CDR3: CATADRIASPLHF

J: TRBJ2-3
V: TRBV4-2
D: TRBD1
size: .
DNA: TGTGCCAGCAGCCCCGGTCGTGGTCATTGGGGACAGGGGCCAGATACGCAGTATTTT
CDR3: CASSPGRGHWGQGPDTQYF

J: TRBJ2-3
V: TRBV10-1
D: .
size: .
DNA: TGCGCCAGCAGGGGAGAAACAGATACGCAGTATTTT
CDR3: CASRGETDTQYF

J: TRBJ1-5
V: TRBV5-4
D: .
size: .
DNA: TGTGCCAGCAGCTTGGGGACAGCGGATAATCATCCCCAGCATTTT
CDR3: CASSLGTADNHPQHF

J: TRBJ2-5
V: TRBV4-2
D: TRBD2
size: .
DNA: TGTGCCAGCAGCCAAGACGGCAGCGGGAGGGCGACGGAGACCCAGTACTTC
CDR3: CASSQDGSGRATETQYF

J: TRBJ1-5
V: TRBV28
D: .
size: .
DNA: TGTGCCAGCAGTTTACTAACAGGTGACCAGCATTTT
CDR3: CASSLLTGDQHF

J: TRBJ2-1
V: TRBV10-1
D: TRBD2
size: .
DNA: TGCGCCAGCTCTAGTGGACTAGCGGGGGTCTCCTACAATGAGCAGTTCTTC
CDR3: CASSSGLAGVSYNEQFF

J: TRBJ1-1
V: TRBV4-1
D: .
size: .
DNA: TGCGCCAGCAGCCATCCTATATCAGGGGACACTGAAGCTTTCTTT
CDR3: CASSHPISGDTEAFF

J: TRBJ2-3
V: TRBV27
D: .
size: once
DNA: TGTGCCAGCAGCGATAAGCGAGATACGCAGTATTTT
CDR3: CASSDKRDTQYF

J: TRBJ1-5
V: TRBV11-3
D: .
size: .
DNA: TGTGCCAGCAGCGGAACAGAGTTATATAGCAATCAGCCCCAGCATTTT
CDR3: CASSGTELYSNQPQHF

J: TRBJ2-4
V: TRBV6-1
D: TRBD1
size: .
DNA: TGTGCCAGCAGTGAAATAAGGACAGGGCAGTACTTC
CDR3: CASSEIRTGQYF

J: TRBJ2-1
V: TRBV5-1
D: TRBD1
size: .
DNA: TGCGCCAGCTCCCTCACAGGGGTAGGCCACAATGAGCAGTTCTTC
CDR3: CASSLTGVGHNEQFF

J: TRBJ2-3
V: TRBV6-1
D: .
size: .
DNA: TGTGCCAGCAGTGGTGGCCCGCCGCTCACAGATACGCAGTATTTT
CDR3: CASSGGPPLTDTQYF

J: TRBJ1-2
V: TRBV28
D: .
size: once
DNA: TGTGCCAGCAGGGTCCGAGGTGGGGGCTACACCTTC
CDR3: CASRVRGGGYTF

J: TRBJ1-2
V: TRBV7-9
D: TRBD1
size: .
DNA: TGTGCCAGCAGCTCCTCGGACAGGGTGCAGGGCTACACCTTC
CDR3: CASSSSDRVQGYTF

J: TRBJ2-7
V: TRBV6-6
D: .
size: .
DNA: TGTGCCAGCAGTTACGGCCGCTACGAGCAGTACTTC
CDR3: CASSYGRYEQYF

J: TRBJ2-3
V: TRBV19
D: .
size: .
DNA: TGTGCCAGTAGTATCGCCCTAACTAAAGAGGCAGATACGCAGTATTTT
CDR3: CASSIALTKEADTQYF

J: TRBJ1-2
V: TRBV5-4
D: TRBD1
size: .
DNA: TGTGCCAGCAGCCCGACAGGGAACTATGGCTACACCTTC
CDR3: CASSPTGNYGYTF

J: TRBJ2-5
V: TRBV4-2
D: TRBD2
size: .
DNA: TGTGCCAGCAGCCCCGGCAGGTTGGGACTAACACAAGAGACCCAGTACTTC
CDR3: CASSPGRLGLTQETQYF

J: TRBJ2-7
V: TRBV5-6
D: TRBD1
size: .
DNA: TGTGCCAGCAGCTCGGGGTGGGGACAGGGGGCGATTTACGAGCAGTACTTC
CDR3: CASSSGWGQGAIYEQYF

J: TRBJ1-3
V: TRBV7-6
D: .
size: .
DNA: TGTGCCAGTGGGGCAGGGGCTGGAAACACCATATATTTT
CDR3: CASGAGAGNTIYF

J: TRBJ2-5
V: TRBV30
D: .
size: .
DNA: TGTGCCTGGAGCCTACTAGCTCGGGAGACCCAGTACTTC
CDR3: CAWSLLARETQYF